The clone carrying this T cell receptor beta chain was counted only a few times. This sample stems from a study of cytomegalovirus exposure and HLA in healthy donors. Germline CDR1 reads LNHDA; CDR2 reads SQIVND (reference sequence). The V end lost 7 bases, the J end lost 0 bases, and 10 bases lay between the germline ends. The CDR3 covers 15 residues. The PCR employed 60 Vbeta primers together with 13 Jbeta primers. Some clones are missing from TCRdb's copy, which holds only in-frame ones; the method was immunoSEQ multiplex PCR. The table lists roughly 100,000 clones, less than 9.5% of them singletons.

Specimen: PBMCs. This chain uses TRBV19 with TRBJ1-6; possible D gene TRBD1, 5 bases. The TCR originated in a man aged 45-65 years in good health and CMV-seropositive. In nucleotides, the CDR3 is TGTGCCAGTACTCCCGGGGGCTCCTATAATTCACCCCTCCACTTT. Residues: CASTPGGSYNSPLHF. The full variable domain, rest sourced from reference TRBV19 and TRBJ1-6, is DGGITQSPKYLFRKEGQNVTLSCEQNLNHDAMYWYRQDPGQGLRLIYYSQIVNDFQKGDIAEGYSVSREKKESFPLTVTSAQKNPTAFYLCASTPGGSYNSPLHFGNGTRLTVT.